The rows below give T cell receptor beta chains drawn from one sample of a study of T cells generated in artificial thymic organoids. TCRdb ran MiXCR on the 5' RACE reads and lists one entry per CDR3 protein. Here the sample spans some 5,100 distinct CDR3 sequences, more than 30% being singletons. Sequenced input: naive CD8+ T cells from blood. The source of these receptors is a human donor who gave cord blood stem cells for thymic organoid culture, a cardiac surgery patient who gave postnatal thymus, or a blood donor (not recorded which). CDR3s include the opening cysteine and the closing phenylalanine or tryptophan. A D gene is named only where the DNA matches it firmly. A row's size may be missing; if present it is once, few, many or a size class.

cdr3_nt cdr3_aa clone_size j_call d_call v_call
TGCGCCAGCAGCCTTGGGACAGGGGATGGATACTTC CASSLGTGDGYF few TRBJ2-7 TRBD1 TRBV5-1
TGTGCCAGCAGTTACTCAATCAAGTATGGGCCGCCCTACGAGCAGTACTTC CASSYSIKYGPPYEQYF few TRBJ2-7 . TRBV6-2/TRBV6-3
TGCGCCAGCAGCTTGGAAGTTAGCGGGGTTACAGATACGCAGTATTTT CASSLEVSGVTDTQYF . TRBJ2-3 TRBD2 TRBV5-1
TGCGCCAGCAGCTTGGCCTGGGCAGGGGGGATGGGAGAGCAGTTCTTC CASSLAWAGGMGEQFF medium-sized TRBJ2-1 . TRBV5-1
TGTGCCAGCAGCAAACCGGGACAGGGGGCCGTCTACGAGCAGTACTTC CASSKPGQGAVYEQYF few TRBJ2-7 TRBD1 TRBV7-9
TGTGCCAGCAGTTTTCGCGGGGACGAGCAGTACTTC CASSFRGDEQYF . TRBJ2-7 . TRBV12-3/TRBV12-4
TGTGCCTGGATAATTCCTCCGGGAAAGAACACCGGGGAGCTGTTTTTT CAWIIPPGKNTGELFF . TRBJ2-2 . TRBV30
TGTGCCAGCAGTTTAGTGGGATCCACAGATACGCAGTATTTT CASSLVGSTDTQYF medium-sized TRBJ2-3 . TRBV27
TGTGCCAGCAGTTCATCGGGACAGGGAATCTACAATGAGCAGTTCTTC CASSSSGQGIYNEQFF . TRBJ2-1 TRBD1 TRBV27
TGTGCCAGCAGTATAAACACCGGGGAGCTGTTTTTT CASSINTGELFF . TRBJ2-2 . TRBV28
TGCGCCAGCAGCCAAGATCCAGGGGACAGCACAGATACGCAGTATTTT CASSQDPGDSTDTQYF medium-sized TRBJ2-3 . TRBV4-1
TGTGCCAGCGGTAGGGGGCTCGGCGTGGGTGAGCAGTACTTC CASGRGLGVGEQYF . TRBJ2-7 TRBD1 TRBV27
TGTGCCAGCAGCCCACCAAATACAGGAACCTACGAGCAGTACTTC CASSPPNTGTYEQYF few TRBJ2-7 . TRBV7-9
TGCAGCGTTGATAACGGTCGGGAGGACGATACGCAGTATTTT CSVDNGREDDTQYF medium-sized TRBJ2-3 TRBD2 TRBV29-1
TGTGCCAGCAGTCCCAGACAGAACACTGAAGCTTTCTTT CASSPRQNTEAFF medium-sized TRBJ1-1 . TRBV27
TGCGCCAGCAGCTTTGTGGTTTCAGACACTGAAGCTTTCTTT CASSFVVSDTEAFF . TRBJ1-1 . TRBV5-1
TGTGCCAGCAGTTTATCGATGTCAGCCAAAAACATTCAGTACTTC CASSLSMSAKNIQYF medium-sized TRBJ2-4 . TRBV27
TGTGCCAGCAGTTTAGTAGGGGACGATCCCAAAAACATTCAGTACTTC CASSLVGDDPKNIQYF few TRBJ2-4 . TRBV27
TGCGCCAGCAGCCAAGTTGAGACAGGAACCTACGAGCAGTACTTC CASSQVETGTYEQYF . TRBJ2-7 . TRBV4-1
TGCGCCAGCAGCCAAGGCCCAGATAGCAATCAGCCCCAGCATTTT CASSQGPDSNQPQHF medium-sized TRBJ1-5 . TRBV4-1
TGCGCCAGCAGTGAGTCGGGGGAGCTGTTTTTT CASSESGELFF medium-sized TRBJ2-2 . TRBV10-2
TGTGCCAGCAGCCGATCGGAGGAAGCGGGGGGGGGCAGGGGGTACAATGAGCAGTTCTTC CASSRSEEAGGGRGYNEQFF . TRBJ2-1 TRBD2 TRBV2
TGTGCCAGCAGCCCAAGGGGGGGCTACCACACAGATACGCAGTATTTT CASSPRGGYHTDTQYF few TRBJ2-3 . TRBV7-2
TGTGCCAGCAGCGCAGGACAGGGGGCTAATGAAAAACTGTTTTTT CASSAGQGANEKLFF few TRBJ1-4 TRBD1 TRBV9
TGTGCCAGCAGTTTCACCTACGAGCAGTACTTC CASSFTYEQYF . TRBJ2-7 . TRBV7-9
TGTGCCAGCAGCCTGGGGGGGGCAAGTGGCTACACCTTC CASSLGGASGYTF few TRBJ1-2 . TRBV12-3/TRBV12-4
TGCGCCAGCAGCCAGAGCCCCACCTGGACTAGCGGGAGTAGGTGGAAGACCCAGTACTTC CASSQSPTWTSGSRWKTQYF medium-sized TRBJ2-5 TRBD2 TRBV4-1